These T cell receptor beta chains were read from a single sample in a study of blood T cells in healthy people across ages. TCRdb re-derived calls from the 5' RACE reads in MiXCR, one entry per CDR3 protein. This sample has 1.5 million to 2 million distinct CDR3 sequences, with 28% found just once. The sample taken for sequencing was blood. Receptors were obtained from a woman in her 30s in good health. The CDR3 runs from the conserved cysteine through the conserved F or W. Fields, in order: CDR3 protein, CDR3 DNA, D gene, V gene, clone size, J gene. A D gene is named only where the DNA matches it firmly. Expanded clones get a size class; other rows say once, few or many, or leave the size out.

CDR3aa: CASSNRDNYEQYF
CDR3nt: TGTGCCAGCAGCAACCGGGACAACTACGAGCAGTACTTC
d_gene: NA
v_gene: TRBV7-2
abundance: many
j_gene: TRBJ2-7

CDR3aa: CASSRVRPTNEKLFF
CDR3nt: TGTGCCAGCAGTCGAGTCAGGCCAACTAATGAAAAACTGTTTTTT
d_gene: NA
v_gene: TRBV2
abundance: few
j_gene: TRBJ1-4

CDR3aa: CASSPGLSDTIYF
CDR3nt: TGTGCCAGCTCACCGGGACTGAGCGACACCATATATTTT
d_gene: NA
v_gene: TRBV18
abundance: NA
j_gene: TRBJ1-3

CDR3aa: CASSVGYRGSNQPQHF
CDR3nt: TGTGCCAGCAGCGTCGGGTACAGGGGCAGCAATCAGCCCCAGCATTTT
d_gene: TRBD1
v_gene: TRBV5-5
abundance: NA
j_gene: TRBJ1-5

CDR3aa: CSAAGQGGETQYF
CDR3nt: TGCAGTGCAGCGGGACAGGGCGGAGAGACCCAGTACTTC
d_gene: TRBD1
v_gene: TRBV20-1
abundance: many
j_gene: TRBJ2-5

CDR3aa: CASSYPGLTYEQYF
CDR3nt: TGTGCCAGCAGCTACCCGGGACTAACTTACGAGCAGTACTTC
d_gene: TRBD2
v_gene: TRBV7-2
abundance: NA
j_gene: TRBJ2-7

CDR3aa: CASSQDPGTAYNEQVF
CDR3nt: TGTGCCAGCAGCCAAGATCCCGGGACAGCGTACAATGAGCAGGTCTTC
d_gene: TRBD1
v_gene: TRBV4-2
abundance: few
j_gene: TRBJ2-1

CDR3aa: CSAGLAGGPGDEQFF
CDR3nt: TGCAGTGCTGGACTAGCGGGGGGGCCAGGGGATGAGCAGTTCTTC
d_gene: TRBD2
v_gene: TRBV20-1
abundance: many
j_gene: TRBJ2-1

CDR3aa: CASGSGGQLNTIYF
CDR3nt: TGTGCTAGTGGTTCGGGGGGGCAGCTAAACACCATATATTTT
d_gene: NA
v_gene: TRBV12-5
abundance: NA
j_gene: TRBJ1-3

CDR3aa: CASSLGNIYYEQYF
CDR3nt: TGTGCCAGCAGCTTAGGGAACATCTACTACGAGCAGTACTTC
d_gene: NA
v_gene: TRBV7-2
abundance: NA
j_gene: TRBJ2-7

CDR3aa: CASRQGTEIYGYTF
CDR3nt: TGTGCCAGCAGACAAGGGACAGAAATATATGGCTACACCTTC
d_gene: TRBD1
v_gene: TRBV6-5
abundance: many
j_gene: TRBJ1-2

CDR3aa: CAISDNILGSSSPLFF
CDR3nt: TGTGCCATCAGTGACAACATCTTGGGGTCTTCAAGCCCCCTGTTTTTT
d_gene: NA
v_gene: TRBV10-3
abundance: few
j_gene: TRBJ1-4

CDR3aa: CASSLTQRSNNEQYF
CDR3nt: TGCGCCAGCAGCTTGACACAGCGGAGCAACAATGAGCAGTACTTC
d_gene: NA
v_gene: TRBV5-1
abundance: NA
j_gene: TRBJ2-5

CDR3aa: CSASVLAGPYEQYF
CDR3nt: TGCAGTGCTAGTGTTCTAGCGGGCCCCTACGAGCAGTACTTC
d_gene: TRBD2
v_gene: TRBV20-1
abundance: many
j_gene: TRBJ2-7

CDR3aa: CASSRLAGGTDTQYF
CDR3nt: TGTGCCAGCAGCCGACTAGCGGGGGGGACCGATACGCAGTATTTT
d_gene: TRBD2
v_gene: TRBV6-5
abundance: many
j_gene: TRBJ2-3

CDR3aa: CSAYPLTGELFF
CDR3nt: TGCAGTGCATATCCCCTCACCGGGGAGCTGTTTTTT
d_gene: NA
v_gene: TRBV20-1
abundance: NA
j_gene: TRBJ2-2

CDR3aa: CASSLAWSWFDVAEEDYGYTF
CDR3nt: TGTGCCAGCAGTTTAGCGTGGAGTTGGTTCGACGTTGCGGAGGAGGACTATGGCTACACCTTC
d_gene: NA
v_gene: TRBV12-3/TRBV12-4
abundance: few
j_gene: TRBJ1-2

CDR3aa: CASSLDGDNYGYTF
CDR3nt: TGTGCCAGCAGCCTCGACGGGGATAACTATGGCTACACCTTC
d_gene: NA
v_gene: TRBV6-5
abundance: NA
j_gene: TRBJ1-2

CDR3aa: CASSEGTSGRIINTQYF
CDR3nt: TGCGCCAGCAGTGAGGGGACTAGCGGGAGGATCATTAATACGCAGTATTTT
d_gene: TRBD2
v_gene: TRBV10-1
abundance: NA
j_gene: TRBJ2-3

CDR3aa: CASSPGLAGARGEQYF
CDR3nt: TGTGCCAGCAGCCCCGGACTAGCGGGAGCCCGCGGCGAGCAGTACTTC
d_gene: TRBD2
v_gene: TRBV6-6
abundance: few
j_gene: TRBJ2-7

CDR3aa: CASSLVVPSGDSYNEQFF
CDR3nt: TGTGCCAGCAGCTTAGTAGTCCCTAGCGGGGACTCCTACAATGAGCAGTTCTTC
d_gene: TRBD2
v_gene: TRBV7-2
abundance: NA
j_gene: TRBJ2-1

CDR3aa: CASRSTGTETQYF
CDR3nt: TGTGCCAGCAGATCCACAGGGACGGAGACCCAGTACTTC
d_gene: NA
v_gene: TRBV7-2
abundance: NA
j_gene: TRBJ2-5

CDR3aa: CASSSFSGRGGEQYF
CDR3nt: TGTGCCAGCAGCTCTTTTAGCGGGAGAGGCGGCGAGCAGTACTTC
d_gene: TRBD2
v_gene: TRBV7-8
abundance: NA
j_gene: TRBJ2-7

CDR3aa: CASSAGLQQGGLFF
CDR3nt: TGTGCCAGCAGCGCGGGGCTTCAACAGGGAGGCCTGTTTTTT
d_gene: NA
v_gene: TRBV14
abundance: NA
j_gene: TRBJ1-4

CDR3aa: CASSLTNADSGANVLTF
CDR3nt: TGCGCCAGCAGCTTGACGAACGCGGATTCTGGGGCCAACGTCCTGACTTTC
d_gene: NA
v_gene: TRBV5-1
abundance: NA
j_gene: TRBJ2-6

CDR3aa: CASSSTGVSGTRAYEQYF
CDR3nt: TGTGCCAGCAGCTCGACAGGGGTATCCGGGACTAGGGCCTACGAGCAGTACTTC
d_gene: NA
v_gene: TRBV7-2
abundance: NA
j_gene: TRBJ2-7

CDR3aa: CASTHDLGYNEQYF
CDR3nt: TGTGCCAGCACCCACGATCTGGGTTACAATGAGCAGTACTTC
d_gene: NA
v_gene: TRBV7-2
abundance: NA
j_gene: TRBJ2-7

CDR3aa: CSATVERGDYNEQFF
CDR3nt: TGCAGTGCTACCGTCGAGCGGGGGGACTACAATGAGCAGTTCTTC
d_gene: TRBD2
v_gene: TRBV20-1
abundance: NA
j_gene: TRBJ2-1

CDR3aa: CASSLEGAGYGYTF
CDR3nt: TGTGCCAGCAGTTTAGAGGGGGCCGGGTATGGCTACACCTTC
d_gene: TRBD1
v_gene: TRBV5-1
abundance: few
j_gene: TRBJ1-2

CDR3aa: CAISDSGTSTDTQYF
CDR3nt: TGTGCCATCAGCGATTCCGGGACCTCCACAGATACGCAGTATTTT
d_gene: NA
v_gene: TRBV10-3
abundance: many
j_gene: TRBJ2-3

CDR3aa: CASSSAGYTDTQYF
CDR3nt: TGTGCCAGCAGTTCCGCGGGGTACACAGATACGCAGTATTTT
d_gene: NA
v_gene: TRBV28
abundance: NA
j_gene: TRBJ2-3

CDR3aa: CSARDPTGERGPLHF
CDR3nt: TGCAGTGCTAGAGATCCGACAGGGGAAAGGGGACCCCTCCACTTT
d_gene: TRBD1
v_gene: TRBV20-1
abundance: NA
j_gene: TRBJ1-6